Following are 5 T cell receptor beta chains from one sample sequenced in a study of PD-L1 blockade in urothelial cancer. As for time point: pretreatment peripheral blood. The protocol was immunoSEQ multiplex PCR, while the TCRdb copy is restricted to in-frame clones and leaves out a portion. This sample has tens of thousands of clones, with over 80% found just once. Sequencing was performed on PBMCs, taken around atezolizumab (anti-PD-L1) treatment. The receptors here all came from a woman in her seventies with urothelial cancer.

The chain combines TRBV6-1 with TRBJ2-7, with D possibly matching TRBD1 (6 bases). The germline V gene has CDR1 MNHNS and CDR2 SASEGT. The CDR3 consists of 16 residues. The V and J ends lost 1 base and 6 bases respectively, with 19 bases between them. CDR3 loop: CASSEVGQGFMGEQYF. The DNA for the CDR3 is TGTGCCAGCAGTGAAGTGGGGCAGGGGTTTATGGGCGAGCAGTACTTC.

This clone has just a few counts. The chain is built from TRBV4-2 and TRBJ1-2; tentatively, D is TRBD1 (5 bases). Between the trimmed V and J ends, which lost 3 bases and 7 bases, there was a span of 6 bases. Germline CDR1 LGHNA, CDR2 YNFKEQ. The CDR3 is made up of 11 amino acids. CDR3 loop: CASSQGGGYTF. The CDR3 coding sequence is TGTGCCAGCAGCCAGGGGGGTGGCTACACCTTC.

This rearrangement joins TRBV4-2 to TRBJ2-5; no reliable D call. This CDR3 is 13 amino acids long. V gave up 0 bases and J gave up 4 bases, with 6 bases separating them. Germline values: CDR1 LGHNA, CDR2 YNFKEQ. CDR3 sequence: CASSQEFGETQYF. CDR3 DNA: TGTGCCAGCAGCCAAGAATTCGGAGAGACCCAGTACTTC.

This clone was seen more than once but under ten times. V gene TRBV29-1 combines with J gene TRBJ2-1; tentative D call: TRBD2 (6 bases). Germline CDR1 reads SQVTM; CDR2 reads ANQGSEA. The CDR3 covers 13 residues. The V and J ends lost 6 bases and 10 bases respectively, with 19 bases between them. The CDR3 DNA sequence: TGCAGCGTACGACAAGGGGACTTAAGAGAGCAGTTCTTC. Translation gives CSVRQGDLREQFF.

This clone came up a few times. The chain employs TRBV30 and TRBJ1-2; D ambiguous. From germline, CDR1 is GTSNPN and CDR2 SVGIG (reference sequence). With 8 bases removed from V and 4 bases from J, the gap between germline ends came to 17 bases. CDR3 size: 13 residues. This CDR3 reads CAAFRGFAYGYTF. In DNA form, the CDR3 reads TGTGCCGCCTTCCGAGGGTTTGCCTATGGCTACACCTTC.